Listed below are T cell receptor beta chains from one sample, sequenced in a study of blood T cell repertoires in COVID-19. Profiled with immunoSEQ multiplex PCR; TCRdb holds only in-frame clones, not every one. The table lists 100,000 or so clones, more than 85% of them singletons. Source material: peripheral blood. The receptors stem from a man in his fifties or sixties with active or convalescent COVID-19. CDR3s include the opening cysteine and the closing phenylalanine or tryptophan. D genes are given only for firm matches. Clone size appears in some rows only: once, few, many, or a class for an expanded clone.

j_call d_call v_call clone_size cdr3_nt cdr3_aa
TRBJ2-5 TRBD1 TRBV7-2 . TGTGCCAGCAGGCACCAATCCGGGACAGCGCAAGAGACCCAGTACTTC CASRHQSGTAQETQYF
TRBJ1-5 TRBD1 TRBV19 . TGTGCCAGTAGTTGGACAGGGGCGCAGTATAGCAATCAGCCCCAGCATTTT CASSWTGAQYSNQPQHF
TRBJ1-5 . TRBV6-1 once TGTGCCAGCAGTGAATTTACAGGGAATCAGCCCCAGCATTTT CASSEFTGNQPQHF
TRBJ1-1 TRBD1 TRBV29-1 . TGCAGCGGTAACAGGGGAGGCGACACTGAAGCTTTCTTT CSGNRGGDTEAFF
TRBJ1-6 . TRBV6-1 . TGTGCCAGCAGTGAAAGGGGGGGTGGCGGAATTATGTCCCTCCACTTT CASSERGGGGIMSLHF
TRBJ1-5 . TRBV28 . TGTGCCAGCCGCCTTTGGGAGGCCCATAGCAATCAGCCCCAGCATTTT CASRLWEAHSNQPQHF
TRBJ2-4 TRBD1 TRBV6-6 . TGTGCCAGCAGTTTGGACAGGGAAAGGAACATTCAGTACTTC CASSLDRERNIQYF
TRBJ2-5 TRBD2 TRBV6-5 . TGTGCCATCAGCAGCGGGGGGGAGGGTGAGACCCAGTACTTC CAISSGGEGETQYF
TRBJ2-2 . TRBV3-1/TRBV3-2 . TGTGCCAGCAGCCAAGGTGGGGGCCGGACCGGGGAGCTGTTTTTT CASSQGGGRTGELFF
TRBJ1-6 . TRBV2 once TGTGCCAGCATGCGGACAATGAATTCACCCCTCCACTTT CASMRTMNSPLHF
TRBJ2-5 . TRBV19 . TGTGCCAGTAGTACCCTCCAGGGACTCCAAGAGACCCAGTACTTC CASSTLQGLQETQYF
TRBJ2-1 TRBD1 TRBV4-3 . TGCGCCAGCAGCCAAGGACAGGGGTGGGATGAGCAGTTCTTC CASSQGQGWDEQFF
TRBJ2-5 TRBD1 TRBV12-3/TRBV12-4 . TGTGCCAGCACCCTAACAGGGGGAGAGACCCAGTACTTC CASTLTGGETQYF
TRBJ1-6 . TRBV2 few TGTGCCAGCAGTGAAGCGCGGGTTGCCAATTCACCCCTCCACTTT CASSEARVANSPLHF
TRBJ2-2 . TRBV5-4 . TGTGCCAGCAGCCAACAGGATATCCCCGGGGAGCTGTTTTTT CASSQQDIPGELFF
TRBJ2-1 TRBD1 TRBV24-1 once TGTGCCACCAGTGACCCTCGGACAGGTGCGCACAATGAGCAGTTCTTC CATSDPRTGAHNEQFF
TRBJ1-4 TRBD1 TRBV2 . TGTGCCAGCAAGGGACAGGGCCGGGGAAAACTGTTTTTT CASKGQGRGKLFF
TRBJ2-2 TRBD1 TRBV10-3 . TGTGCCATCACCGACCCCGGGACAGTAAACACCGGGGAGCTGTTTTTT CAITDPGTVNTGELFF
TRBJ2-2 . TRBV5-1 . TGCGCCAGCAGCCTCCGGGATACGAACACCGGGGAGCTGTTTTTT CASSLRDTNTGELFF
TRBJ1-6 . TRBV4-3 few TGCGCCAGCAGCCAAGAATTGAGCTCCTATAATTCACCCCTCCACTTT CASSQELSSYNSPLHF
TRBJ2-7 . TRBV7-2 few TGTGCCAGCAGCCGGGACTTGAACGAGCAGTACTTC CASSRDLNEQYF
TRBJ2-3 TRBD1 TRBV27 . TGTGCCAGCAGTTTCCAACCTCCGGGACAGGGGCCAGATACGCAGTATTTT CASSFQPPGQGPDTQYF
TRBJ2-1 TRBD1 TRBV7-2 . TGTGCCAGCAGCTTAGCCAGGGGGTCTTACAATGAGCAGTTCTTC CASSLARGSYNEQFF
TRBJ1-4 TRBD1 TRBV19 . TGTGCCAGTAGTCCCCGGGACAGGGCTTCTGAAAAACTGTTTTTT CASSPRDRASEKLFF
TRBJ2-7 . TRBV10-3 . TGTGCCATCAGTGAGACGGACATCTACGAGCAGTACTTC CAISETDIYEQYF
TRBJ1-1 TRBD1 TRBV7-8 few TGTGCCAGCAGCTTGGTAACAGGGCAGGGGGACACTGAAGCTTTCTTT CASSLVTGQGDTEAFF
TRBJ1-5 TRBD1 TRBV27 once TGTGCCAGCAGTTTAGGGACAGGGGGTAATCAGCCCCAGCATTTT CASSLGTGGNQPQHF
TRBJ1-5 . TRBV29-1 . TGCAGCGTTCCCAGGGATAGCAATCAGCCCCAGCATTTT CSVPRDSNQPQHF
TRBJ1-6 . TRBV6-4 . TGTGCCAGCAGTGCCTCCGCGGAGGAACAGTATTCACCCCTCCACTTT CASSASAEEQYSPLHF
TRBJ2-2 TRBD2 TRBV28 . TGTGCCAGCAGGTCTAGCGGGGGGGCGAACACCGGGGAGCTGTTTTTT CASRSSGGANTGELFF
TRBJ2-2 . TRBV28 . TGTGCCAGCAGTTCGACTACGTTCGTGGAGCTGTTTTTT CASSSTTFVELFF
TRBJ1-2 TRBD1 TRBV7-9 . TGTGCCAGCACCCTTGGGACAGGGAAGGGCTACACCTTC CASTLGTGKGYTF
TRBJ2-3 TRBD2 TRBV10-3 . TGTGCCATCAGCGGTACTAGCGGGGGCACAGATACGCAGTATTTT CAISGTSGGTDTQYF
TRBJ2-7 TRBD1 TRBV2 . TGTGCCAGCAGGTATGGACAGGGGAATTCCTACGAGCAGTACTTC CASRYGQGNSYEQYF
TRBJ2-3 TRBD1 TRBV6-5 . TGTGCCAGCAGACGGGACAGGAGAGCAGATACGCAGTATTTT CASRRDRRADTQYF
TRBJ1-3 . TRBV9 once TGTGCCAGCACCGCCGGGGGTCCGGACTCTGGAAACACCATATATTTT CASTAGGPDSGNTIYF
TRBJ1-6 . TRBV4-3 . TGCGCCAGCAGCCAACGGGACACCGATTCACCCCTCCACTTT CASSQRDTDSPLHF
TRBJ2-3 TRBD2 TRBV13 . TGTGCCAGCAGCTTAGGTCCCACTAGCGGGATCACAGATACGCAGTATTTT CASSLGPTSGITDTQYF
TRBJ1-2 TRBD1 TRBV7-9 . TGTGCCAGCAGCGCCGGGACAGCTAACTATGGCTACACCTTC CASSAGTANYGYTF
TRBJ2-7 . TRBV27 . TGTGCCAGCAAATTCCCAGGGGCCTACGAGCAGTACTTC CASKFPGAYEQYF
TRBJ2-7 . TRBV30 once TGTGCCTGGAGCGTTAACAGGAACTCCTACGAGCAGTACTTC CAWSVNRNSYEQYF
TRBJ1-1 . TRBV12-5 . TGTGCTAGTGGTTTGATGGGGCACACTGAAGCTTTCTTT CASGLMGHTEAFF
TRBJ1-2 TRBD1 TRBV3-1/TRBV3-2 . TGTGCCAGCAGCTTGGGGAAGGGGGACAGGGAGATAGAAGGCTACACCTTC CASSLGKGDREIEGYTF
TRBJ1-1 . TRBV3-1/TRBV3-2 . TGTGCCAGCAGCTTACGAACAGGGGAAGCTTTCTTT CASSLRTGEAFF
TRBJ2-1 . TRBV13 . TGTGCCAGCAGCTTAGGCGGAGGGAGCTATGAGCAGTTCTTC CASSLGGGSYEQFF
TRBJ2-3 . TRBV9 . TGTGCCAGCAGCGTAGGAGTCCTAGCGATGTTCGATACGCAGTATTTT CASSVGVLAMFDTQYF
TRBJ2-1 TRBD2 TRBV24-1 once TGTGCCACCGGTGAGGCGGGGGGTTCCCCTAGGGAGCAGTTCTTC CATGEAGGSPREQFF
TRBJ1-5 TRBD1 TRBV7-6 . TGTGCCAGCAGCTTACCCCATGGGGACAGGGGAAATCAGCCCCAGCATTTT CASSLPHGDRGNQPQHF
TRBJ1-1 TRBD1 TRBV10-3 once TGTGCCATCAGTAGCGGACAGGGGTTGGACACTGAAGCTTTCTTT CAISSGQGLDTEAFF
TRBJ2-2 . TRBV7-9 . TGTGCCAGCAGCCCCGAAGTAGCACCAACCGGGGAGCTGTTTTTT CASSPEVAPTGELFF
TRBJ2-7 TRBD1 TRBV3-1/TRBV3-2 few TGTGCCAGCAGACGGACAGGGAGCGAGCAGTACTTC CASRRTGSEQYF
TRBJ2-7 . TRBV3-1/TRBV3-2 . TGTGCCAGCAGCCACGGCAGGGTTGCGTACGAGCAGTACTTC CASSHGRVAYEQYF
TRBJ2-3 . TRBV29-1 . TGCAGCGTTGCCCGGGACTCAACCACAGATACGCAGTATTTT CSVARDSTTDTQYF
TRBJ1-5 TRBD1 TRBV19 . TGTGCCAGTGGTCAGGGGGCCGGTCGTCAGCCCCAGCATTTT CASGQGAGRQPQHF
TRBJ2-5 TRBD2 TRBV7-2 . TGTGCCAGCAGCTTAGGTGGGACTAGTTCCCCCCAAGAGACCCAGTACTTC CASSLGGTSSPQETQYF